This T cell receptor beta chain was sequenced in a study of identical twins. The CDR3 runs to 17 residues. The V gene lost 1 base and the J gene lost 0 bases, with 13 bases spanning the gap. General study results and limits: Out-of-frame beta chain sequences displayed weaker excess sharing between twins.

Everyone who gave samples was a healthy Caucasian. Unique molecular identifiers were present on the cDNA, which also gained a universal primer site by template switching. TCRdb fed the 5' RACE reads into MiXCR, producing one record per CDR3 protein. This table has roughly 1.6 million distinct CDR3 sequences, 25% to 35% appearing once. Remarks on this clonotype: The antigen is undetermined.

V gene TRBV23-1 combines with J gene TRBJ1-5; D is unclear. TRBV23-1 is reported as an ORF; its role is uncertain. This clonotype originated in a newborn girl in good health. Material for sequencing was cord blood. CDR3 sequence reads: CASSQWAAVYSNQPQHF. DNA of the CDR3: TGCGCCAGCAGTCAATGGGCGGCAGTTTATAGCAATCAGCCCCAGCATTTT.